The text below deals with one T cell receptor beta chain. Its antigen is undetermined. Profiled with immunoSEQ multiplex PCR; TCRdb holds only in-frame clones, not every one. The sample lists some 79,000 clones; 90% to 95% were seen once. The data derive from a study of cytomegalovirus exposure and HLA in healthy donors. Study-wide points: Among TCR beta chains, those listed as cytomegalovirus-associated numbered roughly 150. Usually a TCR sequence was rare, but some public TCRs were found in many donors. Specific recognition of CMV antigens was confirmed in vitro for a few chains (all CMV-associated).

The sequencing input was PBMCs. The receptor was isolated from a woman aged 18-29 years in good health and CMV-seropositive.

CDR3 protein: CASSQAAGGGETQYF. The CDR3 nucleotides are TGTGCCAGCAGCCAAGCGGCGGGAGGGGGAGAGACCCAGTACTTC. The J gene is TRBJ2-5, the V gene TRBV4-2, with 9 bases fitting TRBD2. V shed 1 base and J 4 bases; nucleotides not matched to a gene: 4. This CDR3 contains 15 residues. Germline CDR1 and CDR2: LGHNA and YNFKEQ.